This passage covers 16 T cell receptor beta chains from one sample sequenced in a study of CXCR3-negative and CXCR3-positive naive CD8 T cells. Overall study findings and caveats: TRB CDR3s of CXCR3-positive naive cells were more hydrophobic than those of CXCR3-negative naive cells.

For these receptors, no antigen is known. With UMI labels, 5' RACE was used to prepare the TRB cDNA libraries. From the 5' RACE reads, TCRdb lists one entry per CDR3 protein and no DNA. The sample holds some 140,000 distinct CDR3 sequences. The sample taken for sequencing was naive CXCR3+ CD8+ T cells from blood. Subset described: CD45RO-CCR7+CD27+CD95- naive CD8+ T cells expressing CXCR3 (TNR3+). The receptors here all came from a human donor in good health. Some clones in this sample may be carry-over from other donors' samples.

Here the CDR3 reads CSVEVQGAYEQYF. The rearrangement uses TRBV29-1 and TRBJ2-7; without DNA, the TCRdb call of TRBD1 cannot be checked. The germline CDR1 and CDR2 sequences are SQVTM and ANQGSEA. The CDR3 covers 13 residues.

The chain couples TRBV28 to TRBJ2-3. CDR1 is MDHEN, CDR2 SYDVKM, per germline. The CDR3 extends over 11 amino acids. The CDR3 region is CASSRTYTQYF.

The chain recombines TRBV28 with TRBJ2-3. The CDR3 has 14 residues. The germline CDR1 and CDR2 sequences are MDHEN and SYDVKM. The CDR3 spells CASSSTDSTDTQYF.

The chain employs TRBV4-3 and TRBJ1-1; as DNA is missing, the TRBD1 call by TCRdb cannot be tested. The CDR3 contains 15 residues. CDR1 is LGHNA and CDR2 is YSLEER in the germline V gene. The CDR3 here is CASSQDQGVHTEAFF.

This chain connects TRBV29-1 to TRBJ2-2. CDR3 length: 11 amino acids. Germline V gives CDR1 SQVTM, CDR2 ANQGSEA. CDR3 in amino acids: CSVLNTGELFF.

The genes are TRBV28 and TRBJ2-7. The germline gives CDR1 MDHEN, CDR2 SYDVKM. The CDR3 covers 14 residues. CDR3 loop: CASSFGQGSYEQYF.

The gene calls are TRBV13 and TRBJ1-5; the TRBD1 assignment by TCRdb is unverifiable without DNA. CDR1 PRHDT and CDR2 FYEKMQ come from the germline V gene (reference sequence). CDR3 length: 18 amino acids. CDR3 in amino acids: CASSLGLGTGGSNQPQHF.

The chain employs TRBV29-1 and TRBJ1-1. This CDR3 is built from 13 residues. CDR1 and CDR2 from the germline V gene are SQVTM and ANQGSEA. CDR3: CSAQGPRDTEAFF.

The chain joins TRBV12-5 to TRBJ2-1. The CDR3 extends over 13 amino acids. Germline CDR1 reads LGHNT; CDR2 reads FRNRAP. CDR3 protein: CASGFEVYNEQFF.

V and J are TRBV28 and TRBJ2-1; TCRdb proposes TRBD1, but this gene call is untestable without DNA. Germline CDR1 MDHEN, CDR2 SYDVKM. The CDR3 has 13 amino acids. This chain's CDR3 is CASSSTGGDEQFF. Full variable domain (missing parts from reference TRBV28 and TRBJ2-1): DVKVTQSSRYLVKRTGEKVFLECVQDMDHENMFWYRQDPGLGLRLIYFSYDVKMKEKGDIPEGYSVSREKKERFSLILESASTNQTSMYLCASSSTGGDEQFFGPGTRLTVL.

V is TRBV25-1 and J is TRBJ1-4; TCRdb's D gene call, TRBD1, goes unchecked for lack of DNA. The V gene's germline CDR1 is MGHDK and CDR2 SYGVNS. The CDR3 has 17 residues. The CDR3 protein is CASSEGRGGMMDEKLFF.

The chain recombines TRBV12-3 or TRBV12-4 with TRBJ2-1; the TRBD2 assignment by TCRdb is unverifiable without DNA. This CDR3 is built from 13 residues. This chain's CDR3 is CASSLRLAHEQFF.

CDR3: CASSQDLGQSMNTEAFF. V is TRBV3-1 and J is TRBJ1-1. Germline V CDR1 and CDR2: LGHDT, YNNKEL (reference sequence). The CDR3 is 17 residues long.

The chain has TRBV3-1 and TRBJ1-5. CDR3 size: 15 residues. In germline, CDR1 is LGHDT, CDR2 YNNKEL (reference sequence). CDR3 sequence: CASSQVLGGNQPQHF.

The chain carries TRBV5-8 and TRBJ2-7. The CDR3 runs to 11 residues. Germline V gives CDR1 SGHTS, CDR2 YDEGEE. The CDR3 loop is CASSPYSEQYF.

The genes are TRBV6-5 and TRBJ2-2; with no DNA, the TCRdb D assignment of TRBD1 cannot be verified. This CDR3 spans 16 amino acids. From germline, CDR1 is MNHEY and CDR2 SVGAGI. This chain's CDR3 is CASSFTGGSNTGELFF.